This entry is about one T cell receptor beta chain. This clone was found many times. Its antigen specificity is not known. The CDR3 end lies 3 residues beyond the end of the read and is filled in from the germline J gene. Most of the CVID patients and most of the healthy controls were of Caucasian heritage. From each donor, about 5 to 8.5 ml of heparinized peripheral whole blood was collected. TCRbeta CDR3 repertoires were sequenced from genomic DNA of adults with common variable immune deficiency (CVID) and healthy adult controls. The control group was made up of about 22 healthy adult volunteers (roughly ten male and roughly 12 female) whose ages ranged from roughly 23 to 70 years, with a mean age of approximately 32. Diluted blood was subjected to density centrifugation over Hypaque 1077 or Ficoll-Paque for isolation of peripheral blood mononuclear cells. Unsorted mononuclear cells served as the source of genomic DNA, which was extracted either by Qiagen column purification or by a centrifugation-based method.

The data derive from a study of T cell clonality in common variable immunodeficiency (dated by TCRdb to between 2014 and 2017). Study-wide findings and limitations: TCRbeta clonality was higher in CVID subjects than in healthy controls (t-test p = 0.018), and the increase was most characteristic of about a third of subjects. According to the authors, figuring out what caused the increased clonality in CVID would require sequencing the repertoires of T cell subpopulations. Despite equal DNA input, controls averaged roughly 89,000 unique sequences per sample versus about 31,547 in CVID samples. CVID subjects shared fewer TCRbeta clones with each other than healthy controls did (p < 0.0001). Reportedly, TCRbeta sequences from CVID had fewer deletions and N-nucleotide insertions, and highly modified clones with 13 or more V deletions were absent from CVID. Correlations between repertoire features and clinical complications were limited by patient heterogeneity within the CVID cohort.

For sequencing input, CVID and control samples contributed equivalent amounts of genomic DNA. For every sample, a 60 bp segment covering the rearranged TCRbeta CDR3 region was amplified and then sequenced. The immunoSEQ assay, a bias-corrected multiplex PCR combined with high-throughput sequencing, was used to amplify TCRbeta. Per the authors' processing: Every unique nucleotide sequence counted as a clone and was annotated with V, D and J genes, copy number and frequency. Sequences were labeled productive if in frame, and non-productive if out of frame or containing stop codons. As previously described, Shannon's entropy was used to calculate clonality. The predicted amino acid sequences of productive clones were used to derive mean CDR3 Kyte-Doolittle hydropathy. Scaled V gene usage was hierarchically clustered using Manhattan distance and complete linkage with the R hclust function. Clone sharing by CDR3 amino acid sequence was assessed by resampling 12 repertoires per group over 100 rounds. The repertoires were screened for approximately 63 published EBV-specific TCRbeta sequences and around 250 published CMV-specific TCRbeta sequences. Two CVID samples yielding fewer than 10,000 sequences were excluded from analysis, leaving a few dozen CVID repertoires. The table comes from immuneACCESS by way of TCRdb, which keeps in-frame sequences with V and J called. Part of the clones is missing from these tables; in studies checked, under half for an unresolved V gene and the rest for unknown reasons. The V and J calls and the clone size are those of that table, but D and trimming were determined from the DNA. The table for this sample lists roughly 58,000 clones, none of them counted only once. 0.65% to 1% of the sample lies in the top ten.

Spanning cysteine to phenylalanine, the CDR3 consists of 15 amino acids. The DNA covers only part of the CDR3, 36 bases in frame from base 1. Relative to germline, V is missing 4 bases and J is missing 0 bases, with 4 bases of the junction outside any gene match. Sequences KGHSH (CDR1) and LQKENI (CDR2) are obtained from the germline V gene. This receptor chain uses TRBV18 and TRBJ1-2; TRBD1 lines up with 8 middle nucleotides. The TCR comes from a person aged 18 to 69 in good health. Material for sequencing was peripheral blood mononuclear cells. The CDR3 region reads CASSLGQEPNYGYTF. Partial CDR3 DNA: TGTGCCAGCTCACTGGGACAGGAGCCTAACTATGGC.